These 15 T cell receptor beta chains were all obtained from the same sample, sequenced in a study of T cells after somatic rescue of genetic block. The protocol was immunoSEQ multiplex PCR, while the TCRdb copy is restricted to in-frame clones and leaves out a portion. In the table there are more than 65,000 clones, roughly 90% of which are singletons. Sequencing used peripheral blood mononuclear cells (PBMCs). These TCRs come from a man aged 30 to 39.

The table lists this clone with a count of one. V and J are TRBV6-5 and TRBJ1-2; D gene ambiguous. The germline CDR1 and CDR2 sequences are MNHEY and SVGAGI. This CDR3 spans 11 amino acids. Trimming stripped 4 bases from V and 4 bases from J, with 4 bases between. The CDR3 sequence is CASSSGYGYTF. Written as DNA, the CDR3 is TGTGCCAGCAGTTCAGGCTATGGCTACACCTTC.

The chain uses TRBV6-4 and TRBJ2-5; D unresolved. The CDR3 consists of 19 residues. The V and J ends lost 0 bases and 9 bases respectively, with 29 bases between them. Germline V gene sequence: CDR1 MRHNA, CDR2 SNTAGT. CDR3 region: CASSDSGNQQRVPRAPQYF. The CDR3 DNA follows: TGTGCCAGCAGTGACTCGGGGAACCAGCAGCGTGTACCAAGAGCGCCCCAGTACTTC.

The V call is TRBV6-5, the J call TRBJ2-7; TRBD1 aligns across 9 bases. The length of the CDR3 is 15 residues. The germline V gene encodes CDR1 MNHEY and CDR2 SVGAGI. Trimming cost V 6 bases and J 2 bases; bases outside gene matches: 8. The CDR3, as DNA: TGTGCCAGCAGCCGACCGGGACAGGGAGCCTACGAGCAGTACTTC. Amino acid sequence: CASSRPGQGAYEQYF.

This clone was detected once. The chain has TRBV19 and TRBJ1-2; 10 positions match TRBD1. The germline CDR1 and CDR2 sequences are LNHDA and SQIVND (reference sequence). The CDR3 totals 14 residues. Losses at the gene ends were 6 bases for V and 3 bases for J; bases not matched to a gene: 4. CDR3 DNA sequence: TGTGCCAGTAGGCTGGACAGGGGGGACTATGGCTACACCTTC. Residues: CASRLDRGDYGYTF.

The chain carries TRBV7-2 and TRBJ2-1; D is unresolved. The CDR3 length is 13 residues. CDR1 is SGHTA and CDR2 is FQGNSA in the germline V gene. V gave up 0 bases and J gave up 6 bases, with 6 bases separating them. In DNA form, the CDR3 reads TGTGCCAGCAGCTTAGCAATGGGCAATGAGCAGTTCTTC. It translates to CASSLAMGNEQFF.

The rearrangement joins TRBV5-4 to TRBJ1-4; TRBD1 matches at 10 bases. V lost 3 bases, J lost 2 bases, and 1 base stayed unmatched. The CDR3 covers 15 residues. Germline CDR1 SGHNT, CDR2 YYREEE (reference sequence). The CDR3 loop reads CASSWGQGTNEKLFF. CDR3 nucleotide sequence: TGTGCCAGCAGCTGGGGACAGGGGACTAATGAAAAACTGTTTTTT.

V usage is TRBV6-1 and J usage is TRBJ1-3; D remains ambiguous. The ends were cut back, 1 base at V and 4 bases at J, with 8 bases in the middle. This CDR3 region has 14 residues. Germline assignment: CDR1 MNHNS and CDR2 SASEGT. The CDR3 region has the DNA TGTGCCAGCAGTGAAGACAAAGGGGGAAACACCATATATTTT. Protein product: CASSEDKGGNTIYF.

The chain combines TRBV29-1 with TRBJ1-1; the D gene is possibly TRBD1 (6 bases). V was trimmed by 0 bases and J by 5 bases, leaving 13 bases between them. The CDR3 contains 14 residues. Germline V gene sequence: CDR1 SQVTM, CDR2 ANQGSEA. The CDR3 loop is CSVEEVQGRTEAFF. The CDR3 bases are TGCAGCGTTGAAGAGGTACAGGGTAGGACTGAAGCTTTCTTT.

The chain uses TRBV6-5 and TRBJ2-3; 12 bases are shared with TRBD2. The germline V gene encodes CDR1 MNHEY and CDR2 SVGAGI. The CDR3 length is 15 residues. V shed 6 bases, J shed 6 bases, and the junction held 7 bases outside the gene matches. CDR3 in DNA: TGTGCCAGCAGCCCGACTAGCGGGGGTTCGGATACGCAGTATTTT. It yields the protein CASSPTSGGSDTQYF.

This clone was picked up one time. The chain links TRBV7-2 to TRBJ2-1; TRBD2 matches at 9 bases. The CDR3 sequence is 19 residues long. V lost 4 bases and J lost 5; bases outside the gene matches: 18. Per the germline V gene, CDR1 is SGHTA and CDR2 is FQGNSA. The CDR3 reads CASSSPAGGLRMVNNEQFF. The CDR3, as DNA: TGTGCCAGCAGCTCTCCCGCGGGAGGGTTGAGAATGGTAAACAATGAGCAGTTCTTC.

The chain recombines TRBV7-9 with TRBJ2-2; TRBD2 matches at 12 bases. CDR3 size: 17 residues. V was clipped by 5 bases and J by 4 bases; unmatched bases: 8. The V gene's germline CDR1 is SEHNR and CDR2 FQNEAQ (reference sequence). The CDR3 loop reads CASSDTSGRSGTGELFF. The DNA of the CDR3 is TGTGCCAGCAGCGACACTAGCGGGAGGTCGGGCACCGGGGAGCTGTTTTTT.

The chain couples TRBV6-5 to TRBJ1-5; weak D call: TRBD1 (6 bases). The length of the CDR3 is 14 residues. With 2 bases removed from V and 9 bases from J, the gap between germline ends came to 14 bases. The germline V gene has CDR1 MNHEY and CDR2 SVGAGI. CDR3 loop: CASSYGGATGPQHF. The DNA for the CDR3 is TGTGCCAGCAGTTACGGGGGGGCGACGGGGCCCCAGCATTTT.

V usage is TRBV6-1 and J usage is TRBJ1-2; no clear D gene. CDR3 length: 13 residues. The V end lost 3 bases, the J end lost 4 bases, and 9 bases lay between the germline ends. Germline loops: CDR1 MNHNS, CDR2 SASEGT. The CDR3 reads CASSDGSGYGYTF. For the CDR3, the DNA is TGTGCCAGCAGTGACGGGTCGGGCTATGGCTACACCTTC.

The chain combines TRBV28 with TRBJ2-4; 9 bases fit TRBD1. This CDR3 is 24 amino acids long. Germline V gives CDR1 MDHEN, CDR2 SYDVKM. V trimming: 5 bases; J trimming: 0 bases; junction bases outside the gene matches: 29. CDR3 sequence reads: CASSHGQGSWLNSQGPLAKNIQYF. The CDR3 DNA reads TGTGCCAGCAGTCACGGACAGGGGAGCTGGTTGAATTCCCAGGGGCCTCTAGCCAAAAACATTCAGTACTTC. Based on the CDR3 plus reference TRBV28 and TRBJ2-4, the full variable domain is DVKVTQSSRYLVKRTGEKVFLECVQDMDHENMFWYRQDPGLGLRLIYFSYDVKMKEKGDIPEGYSVSREKKERFSLILESASTNQTSMYLCASSHGQGSWLNSQGPLAKNIQYFGAGTRLSVL.

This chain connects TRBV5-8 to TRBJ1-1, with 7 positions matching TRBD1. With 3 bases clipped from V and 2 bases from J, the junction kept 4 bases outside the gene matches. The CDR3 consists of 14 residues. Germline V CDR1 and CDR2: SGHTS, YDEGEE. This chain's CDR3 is CASSSRQGNTEAFF. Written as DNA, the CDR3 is TGTGCCAGCAGCTCCCGACAGGGAAACACTGAAGCTTTCTTT.